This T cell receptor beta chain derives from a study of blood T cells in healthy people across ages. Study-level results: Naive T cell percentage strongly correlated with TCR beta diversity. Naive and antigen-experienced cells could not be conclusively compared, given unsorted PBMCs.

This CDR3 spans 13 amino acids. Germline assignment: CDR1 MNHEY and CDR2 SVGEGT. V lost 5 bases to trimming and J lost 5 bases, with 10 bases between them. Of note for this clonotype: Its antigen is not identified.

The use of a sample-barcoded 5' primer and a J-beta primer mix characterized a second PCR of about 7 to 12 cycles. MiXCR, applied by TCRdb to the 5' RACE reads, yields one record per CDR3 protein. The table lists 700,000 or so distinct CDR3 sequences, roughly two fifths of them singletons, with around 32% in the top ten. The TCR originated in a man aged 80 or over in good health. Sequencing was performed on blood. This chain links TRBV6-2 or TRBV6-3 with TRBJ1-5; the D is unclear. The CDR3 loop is CASSPSWDQPQHF. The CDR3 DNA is TGTGCCAGCAGTCCCTCGTGGGATCAGCCCCAGCATTTT.